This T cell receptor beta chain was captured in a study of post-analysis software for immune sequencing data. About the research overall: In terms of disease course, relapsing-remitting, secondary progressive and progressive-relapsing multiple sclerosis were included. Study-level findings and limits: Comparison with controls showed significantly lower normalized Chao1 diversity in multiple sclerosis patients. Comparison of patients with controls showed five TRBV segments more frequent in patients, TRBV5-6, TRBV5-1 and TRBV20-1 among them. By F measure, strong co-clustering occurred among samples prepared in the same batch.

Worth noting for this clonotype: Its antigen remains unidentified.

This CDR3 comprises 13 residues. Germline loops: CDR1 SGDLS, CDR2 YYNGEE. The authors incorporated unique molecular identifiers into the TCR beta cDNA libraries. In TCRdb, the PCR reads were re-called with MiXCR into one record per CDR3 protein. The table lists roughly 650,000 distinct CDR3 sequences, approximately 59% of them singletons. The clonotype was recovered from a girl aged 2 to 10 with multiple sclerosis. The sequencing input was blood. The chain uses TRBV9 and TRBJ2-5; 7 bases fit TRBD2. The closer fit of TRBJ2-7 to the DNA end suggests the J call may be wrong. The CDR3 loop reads CASSVAGAYEQYF. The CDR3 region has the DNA TGTGCCAGCAGCGTGGCGGGAGCCTACGAGCAGTACTTC.